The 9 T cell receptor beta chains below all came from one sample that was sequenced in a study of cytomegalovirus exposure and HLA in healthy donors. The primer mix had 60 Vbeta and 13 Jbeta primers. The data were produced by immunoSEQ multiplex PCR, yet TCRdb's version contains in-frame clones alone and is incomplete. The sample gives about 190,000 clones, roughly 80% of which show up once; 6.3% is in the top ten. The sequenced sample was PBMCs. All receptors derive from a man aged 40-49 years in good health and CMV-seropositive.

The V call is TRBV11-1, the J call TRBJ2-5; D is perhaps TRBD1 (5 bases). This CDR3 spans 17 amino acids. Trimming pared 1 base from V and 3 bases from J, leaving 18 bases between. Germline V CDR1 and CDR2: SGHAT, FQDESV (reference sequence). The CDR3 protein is CASSLGGRAASKETQYF. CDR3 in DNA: TGTGCCAGCAGCTTAGGGGGCCGGGCTGCATCCAAAGAGACCCAGTACTTC.

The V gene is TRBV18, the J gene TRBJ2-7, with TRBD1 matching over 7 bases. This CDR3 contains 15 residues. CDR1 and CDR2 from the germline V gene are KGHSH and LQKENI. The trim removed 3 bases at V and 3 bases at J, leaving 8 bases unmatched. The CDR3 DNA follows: TGTGCCAGCTCACCCGGCAGGGGGAAGCTCTACGAGCAGTACTTC. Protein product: CASSPGRGKLYEQYF.

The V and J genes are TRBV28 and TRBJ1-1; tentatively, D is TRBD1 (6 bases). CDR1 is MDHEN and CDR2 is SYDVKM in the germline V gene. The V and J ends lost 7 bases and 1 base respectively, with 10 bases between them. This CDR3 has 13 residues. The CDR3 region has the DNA TGTGCCAGCATCAGAGGGGGGAACACTGAAGCTTTCTTT. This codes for CASIRGGNTEAFF.

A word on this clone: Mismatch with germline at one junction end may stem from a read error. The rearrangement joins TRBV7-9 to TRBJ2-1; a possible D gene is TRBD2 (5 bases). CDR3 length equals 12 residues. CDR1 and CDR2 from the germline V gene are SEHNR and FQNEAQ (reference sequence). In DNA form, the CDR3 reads TGTTCCAGCAGCTTTACCCGCGGGGAGCAGTTCTTC. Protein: CSSSFTRGEQFF.

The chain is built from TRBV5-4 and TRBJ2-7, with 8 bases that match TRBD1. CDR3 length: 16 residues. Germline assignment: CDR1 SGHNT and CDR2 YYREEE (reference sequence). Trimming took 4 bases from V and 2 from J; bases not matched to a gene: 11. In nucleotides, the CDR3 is TGTGCCAGCAGCGGTAGGACAGGGATGGATCCCTACGAGCAGTACTTC. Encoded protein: CASSGRTGMDPYEQYF.

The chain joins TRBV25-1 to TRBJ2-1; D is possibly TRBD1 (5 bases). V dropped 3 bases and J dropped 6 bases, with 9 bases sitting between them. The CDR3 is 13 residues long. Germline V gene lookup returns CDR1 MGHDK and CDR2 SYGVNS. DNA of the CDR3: TGTGCCAGCAGTGAGGCAGGGTCCAATGAGCAGTTCTTC. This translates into CASSEAGSNEQFF.

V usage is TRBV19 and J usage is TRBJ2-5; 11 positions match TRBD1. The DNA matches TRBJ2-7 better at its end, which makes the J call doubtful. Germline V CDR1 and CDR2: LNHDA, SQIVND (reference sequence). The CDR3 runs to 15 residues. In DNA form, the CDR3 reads TGTGCCAGTAGTCCAAGGACAGGGGGCGCCTACGAGCAGTACTTC. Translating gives CASSPRTGGAYEQYF.

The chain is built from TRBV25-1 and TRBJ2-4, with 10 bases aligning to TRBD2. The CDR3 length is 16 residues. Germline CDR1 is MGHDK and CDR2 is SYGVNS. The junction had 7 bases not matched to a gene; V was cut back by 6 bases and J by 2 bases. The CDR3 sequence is CASRRSLAGTKNIQYF. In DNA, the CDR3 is TGTGCCAGCAGACGGTCACTAGCGGGAACCAAAAACATTCAGTACTTC. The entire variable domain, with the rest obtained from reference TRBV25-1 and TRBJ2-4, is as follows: EADIYQTPRYLVIGTGKKITLECSQTMGHDKMYWYQQDPGMELHLIHYSYGVNSTEKGDLSSESTVSRIRTEHFPLTLESARPSHTSQYLCASRRSLAGTKNIQYFGAGTRLSVL.

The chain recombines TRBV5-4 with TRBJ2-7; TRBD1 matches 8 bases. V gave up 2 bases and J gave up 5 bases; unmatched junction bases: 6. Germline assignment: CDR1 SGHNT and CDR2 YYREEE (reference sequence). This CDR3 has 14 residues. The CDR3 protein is CASSFTGGNDEQYF. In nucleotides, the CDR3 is TGTGCCAGCAGCTTTACAGGGGGAAACGACGAGCAGTACTTC.